Following are 8 T cell receptor beta chains from one sample sequenced in a study of T cell responses to AZD1222 COVID-19 vaccine. Produced via immunoSEQ multiplex PCR; TCRdb's table is partial and in-frame only. The sample has some 90,000 clones; more than 75% are singletons. The sequences come from peripheral blood, collected on day 0 of MenACWY control vaccination. The receptors derive from an adult in good health.

This clone was picked up one time. The genes are TRBV5-4 and TRBJ1-1; perhaps TRBD1 as D (5 bases). The CDR3 runs to 15 residues. Germline CDR1 is SGHNT and CDR2 is YYREEE (reference sequence). The germline V and J ends were trimmed by 3 bases and 2 bases, with 14 bases remaining between them. CDR3 loop: CASSWGTVGNTEAFF. The CDR3 DNA sequence: TGTGCCAGCAGCTGGGGGACGGTCGGTAACACTGAAGCTTTCTTT. The variable domain in full, with the rest retrieved from reference TRBV5-4 and TRBJ1-1, is ETGVTQSPTHLIKTRGQQVTLRCSSQSGHNTVSWYQQALGQGPQFIFQYYREEENGRGNFPPRFSGLQFPNYSSELNVNALELDDSALYLCASSWGTVGNTEAFFGQGTRLTVV.

This chain joins TRBV27 and TRBJ2-1, with D hard to call. V was trimmed by 5 bases and J by 10 bases, leaving 12 bases between them. The germline V gene has CDR1 MNHEY and CDR2 SMNVEV (reference sequence). The CDR3 is made up of 12 amino acids. CDR3 in DNA: TGTGCCAGCAGTCCCGGAATGGGGGAGCAGTTCTTC. Protein product: CASSPGMGEQFF.

CDR3 amino acids: CASSLDRGTDTQYF. DNA for the CDR3: TGTGCCAGCAGCTTGGACAGGGGCACAGATACGCAGTATTTT. This chain joins TRBV5-8 and TRBJ2-3; perhaps TRBD1 as D (6 bases). V lost 0 bases and J 1 base, leaving 6 bases between the germline ends. CDR1 and CDR2 from the germline V gene are SGHTS and YDEGEE. There are 14 residues in the CDR3.

V gene TRBV24-1 combines with J gene TRBJ2-3, with D perhaps TRBD1 (5 bases). V dropped 3 bases and J dropped 5 bases, with 17 bases sitting between them. CDR3 length: 16 residues. Germline V gene data show CDR1 as KGHDR and CDR2 as SFDVKD. CDR3: CATSDTQGAPGDTQYF. In DNA, the CDR3 is TGTGCCACCAGTGATACCCAAGGGGCACCTGGAGATACGCAGTATTTT.

The J gene is TRBJ2-3, the V gene TRBV10-3, with TRBD2 identical over 7 bases. The CDR3 has 16 amino acids. The germline V gene has CDR1 ENHRY and CDR2 SYGVKD. Trimming at V came to 3 bases and at J to 2 bases, leaving 8 bases not matched to a gene. The CDR3 nucleotides are TGTGCCATCAGTGACAGGCTAGCGGAACTCACAGATACGCAGTATTTT. Its translation: CAISDRLAELTDTQYF.

The V and J genes are TRBV28 and TRBJ2-2, with 11 bases identical to TRBD2. Germline trimming cut 1 base from V and 0 bases from J; bases unmatched to any gene: 10. The CDR3 is made up of 20 amino acids. Germline V gene lookup returns CDR1 MDHEN and CDR2 SYDVKM. The CDR3 DNA sequence: TGTGCCAGCAGTTTATTATATGGCGGGGGACTAGCGGCGAACACCGGGGAGCTGTTTTTT. Translating it yields CASSLLYGGGLAANTGELFF.

This chain links TRBV10-2 with TRBJ1-1, with D unclear. There are 12 residues in the CDR3. V was shortened by 8 bases and J by 7 bases, with 14 bases between the two germline ends. Germline lookup yields CDR1 WSHSY and CDR2 SAAADI. For the CDR3, the DNA is TGCGCCAGCGGAGTGGGGAAGGGTGAAGCTTTCTTT. This encodes CASGVGKGEAFF.

The genes are TRBV3-1 (or the pseudogene TRBV3-2) and TRBJ2-1; TRBD2 matches at 9 bases. Trimming cost V 0 bases and J 3 bases; bases outside gene matches: 6. CDR1 is LGHDT, CDR2 YNNKEL, per germline (reference sequence). The CDR3 has 17 amino acids. The CDR3 coding sequence is TGTGCCAGCAGCCAAGAAAGCGGGAGGAAAAGCTACAATGAGCAGTTCTTC. It translates to CASSQESGRKSYNEQFF.